Described below is a single TCR beta chain sequence and its context. The data were taken from a study of blood T cell repertoires in COVID-19. For the study at large: COVID-19 samples from acute and convalescent phases originated in the United States, Italy and Spain. T cells, B-cell-depleted T cells, or PBMCs provided the cDNA or gDNA that served as material.

Per the germline V gene, CDR1 is MNHEY and CDR2 is SMNVEV (reference sequence). With 7 bases removed from V and 9 bases from J, the gap between germline ends came to 13 bases. CDR3 length equals 12 residues. Per the original data handling: Reference gene primers were amplified, and this amplification served to estimate nucleated cell counts. The table came from immunoSEQ multiplex PCR; TCRdb's copy has only in-frame clones and leaves some out. Clone size and V and J calls were adopted from that table, with D and trimming inferred from the DNA. Of about 130,000 clones in the sample, less than 85% were seen once.

V usage is TRBV27 and J usage is TRBJ2-4; possibly TRBD2 for D (7 bases). This TCR came from a woman aged 60-75 years with acute or convalescent COVID-19. Sequencing used peripheral blood. The CDR3 region is CASKGGGGIQYF. CDR3 nucleotides: TGTGCCAGCAAGGGAGGGGGAGGCATTCAGTACTTC.